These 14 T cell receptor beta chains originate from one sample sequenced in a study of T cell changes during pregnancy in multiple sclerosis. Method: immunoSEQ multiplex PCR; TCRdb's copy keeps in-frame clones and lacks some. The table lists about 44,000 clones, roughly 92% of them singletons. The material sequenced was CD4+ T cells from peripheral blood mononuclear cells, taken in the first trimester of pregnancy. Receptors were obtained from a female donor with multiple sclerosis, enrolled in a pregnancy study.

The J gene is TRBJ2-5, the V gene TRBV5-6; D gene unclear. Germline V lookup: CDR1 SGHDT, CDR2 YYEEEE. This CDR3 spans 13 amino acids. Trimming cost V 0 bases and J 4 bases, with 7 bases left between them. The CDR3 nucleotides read TGTGCCAGCAGCTTGGATAGCACAGAGACCCAGTACTTC. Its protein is CASSLDSTETQYF. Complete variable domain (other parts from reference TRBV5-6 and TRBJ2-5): DAGVTQSPTHLIKTRGQQVTLRCSPKSGHDTVSWYQQALGQGPQFIFQYYEEEERQRGNFPDRFSGHQFPNYSSELNVNALLLGDSALYLCASSLDSTETQYFGPGTRLLVL.

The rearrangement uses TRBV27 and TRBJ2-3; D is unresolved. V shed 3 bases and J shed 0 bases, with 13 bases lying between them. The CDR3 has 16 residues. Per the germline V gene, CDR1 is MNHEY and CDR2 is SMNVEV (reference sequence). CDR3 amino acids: CASSFYRTSSTDTQYF. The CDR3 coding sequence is TGTGCCAGCAGTTTTTATCGAACGAGTAGCACAGATACGCAGTATTTT.

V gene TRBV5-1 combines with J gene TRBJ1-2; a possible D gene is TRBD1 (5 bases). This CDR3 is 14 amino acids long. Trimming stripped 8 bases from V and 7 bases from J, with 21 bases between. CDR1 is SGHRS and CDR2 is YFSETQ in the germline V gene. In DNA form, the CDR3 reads TGCGCCAGTAAGCTTGGAGGGCAGGGTGGTGGCTACACCTTC. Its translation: CASKLGGQGGGYTF.

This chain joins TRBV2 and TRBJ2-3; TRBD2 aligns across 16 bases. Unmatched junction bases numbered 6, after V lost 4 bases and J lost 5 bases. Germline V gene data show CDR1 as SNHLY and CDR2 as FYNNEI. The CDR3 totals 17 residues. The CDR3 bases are TGTGCCAGCAGTGCCGGGACTAGCGGGAGGGCGAAAGATACGCAGTATTTT. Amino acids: CASSAGTSGRAKDTQYF.

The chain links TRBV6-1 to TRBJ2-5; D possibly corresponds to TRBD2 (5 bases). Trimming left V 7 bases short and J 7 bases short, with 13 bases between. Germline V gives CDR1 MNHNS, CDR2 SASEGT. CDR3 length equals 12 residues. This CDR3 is CASTQTTSTQYF. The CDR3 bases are TGTGCCAGCACCCAGACTACCTCGACCCAGTACTTC.

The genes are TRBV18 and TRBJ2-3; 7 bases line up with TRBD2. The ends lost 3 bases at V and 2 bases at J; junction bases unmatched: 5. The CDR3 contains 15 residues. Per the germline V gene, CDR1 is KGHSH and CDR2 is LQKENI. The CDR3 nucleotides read TGTGCCAGCTCACCTCTAGCGGCCGACACAGATACGCAGTATTTT. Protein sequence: CASSPLAADTDTQYF.

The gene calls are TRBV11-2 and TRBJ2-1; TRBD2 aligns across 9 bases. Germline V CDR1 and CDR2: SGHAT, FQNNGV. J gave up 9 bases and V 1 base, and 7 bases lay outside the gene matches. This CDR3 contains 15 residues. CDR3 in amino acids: CASSLVIAGVAEQFF. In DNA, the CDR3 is TGTGCCAGCAGCTTAGTTATAGCGGGAGTTGCTGAGCAGTTCTTC.

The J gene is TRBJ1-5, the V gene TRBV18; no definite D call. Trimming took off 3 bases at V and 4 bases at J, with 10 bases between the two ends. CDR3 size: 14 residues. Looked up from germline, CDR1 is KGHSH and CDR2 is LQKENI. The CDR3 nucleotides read TGTGCCAGCTCACCGGGTCAGGCTAATCAGCCCCAGCATTTT. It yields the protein CASSPGQANQPQHF.

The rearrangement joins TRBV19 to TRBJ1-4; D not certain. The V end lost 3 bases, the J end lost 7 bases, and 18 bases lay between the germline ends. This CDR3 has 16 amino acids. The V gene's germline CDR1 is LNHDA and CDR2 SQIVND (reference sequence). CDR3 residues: CASSIPWTGSGEKLFF. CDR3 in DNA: TGTGCCAGTAGTATTCCATGGACGGGATCCGGTGAAAAACTGTTTTTT. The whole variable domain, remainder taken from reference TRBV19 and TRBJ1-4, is DGGITQSPKYLFRKEGQNVTLSCEQNLNHDAMYWYRQDPGQGLRLIYYSQIVNDFQKGDIAEGYSVSREKKESFPLTVTSAQKNPTAFYLCASSIPWTGSGEKLFFGSGTQLSVL.

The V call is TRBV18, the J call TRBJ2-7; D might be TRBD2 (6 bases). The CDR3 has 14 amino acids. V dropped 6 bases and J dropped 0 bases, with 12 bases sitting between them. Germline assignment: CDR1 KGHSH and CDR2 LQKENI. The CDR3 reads CASSLQGGSYEQYF. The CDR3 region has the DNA TGTGCCAGCTCTCTGCAGGGAGGCTCCTACGAGCAGTACTTC.

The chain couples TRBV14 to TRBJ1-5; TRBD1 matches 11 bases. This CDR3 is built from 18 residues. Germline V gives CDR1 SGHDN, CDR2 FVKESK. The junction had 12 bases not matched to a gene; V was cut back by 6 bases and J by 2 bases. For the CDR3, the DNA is TGTGCCAGCAGTCCTCCACCGGACAGGGGGCATCGCAATCAGCCCCAGCATTTT. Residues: CASSPPPDRGHRNQPQHF.

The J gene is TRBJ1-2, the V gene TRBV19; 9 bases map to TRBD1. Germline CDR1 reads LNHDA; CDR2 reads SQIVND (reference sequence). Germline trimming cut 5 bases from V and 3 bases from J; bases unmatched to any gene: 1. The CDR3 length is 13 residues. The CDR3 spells CASSRTGDYGYTF. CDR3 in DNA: TGTGCCAGTAGTCGGACAGGGGACTATGGCTACACCTTC.

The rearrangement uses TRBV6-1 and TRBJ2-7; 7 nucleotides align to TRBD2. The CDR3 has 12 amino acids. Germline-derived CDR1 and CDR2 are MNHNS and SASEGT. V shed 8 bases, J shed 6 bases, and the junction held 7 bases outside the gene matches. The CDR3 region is CASAPGGLEQYF. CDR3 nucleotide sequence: TGTGCCAGCGCCCCGGGGGGACTCGAGCAGTACTTC.

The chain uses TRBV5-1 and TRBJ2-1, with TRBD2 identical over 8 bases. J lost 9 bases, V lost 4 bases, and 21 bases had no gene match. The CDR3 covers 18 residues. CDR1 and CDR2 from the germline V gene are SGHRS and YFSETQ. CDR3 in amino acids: CASSRAGVVLGGHGEQFF. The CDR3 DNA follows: TGCGCCAGCAGCCGAGCGGGAGTGGTATTGGGAGGGCACGGTGAGCAGTTCTTC.